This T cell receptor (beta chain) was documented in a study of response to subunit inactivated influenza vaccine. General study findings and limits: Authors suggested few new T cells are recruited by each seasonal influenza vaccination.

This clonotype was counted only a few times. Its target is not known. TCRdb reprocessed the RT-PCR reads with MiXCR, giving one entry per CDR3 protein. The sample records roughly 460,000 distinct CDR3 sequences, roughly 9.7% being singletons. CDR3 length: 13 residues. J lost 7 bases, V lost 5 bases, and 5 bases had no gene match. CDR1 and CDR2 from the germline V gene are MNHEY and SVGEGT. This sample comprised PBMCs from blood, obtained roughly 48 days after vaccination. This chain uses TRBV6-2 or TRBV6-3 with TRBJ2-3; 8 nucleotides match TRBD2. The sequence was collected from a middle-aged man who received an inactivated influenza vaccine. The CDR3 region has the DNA TGTGCCAGCAGTACCCCGGGGGGGAATACGCAGTATTTT. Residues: CASSTPGGNTQYF.